This TCR beta chain was retrieved from a study of T cell responses to AZD1222 COVID-19 vaccine. The germline V and J ends were trimmed by 0 bases and 0 bases, with 6 bases remaining between them. CDR1 and CDR2 (germline): LNHDA, SQIVND (reference sequence). CDR3 size: 16 residues. Study-wide findings and caveats: White British donors predominated, females outnumbered males, and clonal diversity was possibly underestimated. Vaccine-related CD4 TCRs covered spike, predominating at 160-218 and 743-854.

Sequencing was performed with immunoSEQ multiplex PCR; in TCRdb, only in-frame clones are kept and a portion is missing. The sample lists about 180,000 clones, 88% occurring once. Regarding this clone: Its antigen is currently unknown.

The chain joins TRBV19 to TRBJ2-6, with D hard to call. Material: peripheral blood, obtained on day 0 of AZD1222 vaccination. The source is an adult in good health. The CDR3 nucleotides are TGTGCCAGTAGTATAGACACAAGCTCTGGGGCCAACGTCCTGACTTTC. This gives the protein CASSIDTSSGANVLTF.